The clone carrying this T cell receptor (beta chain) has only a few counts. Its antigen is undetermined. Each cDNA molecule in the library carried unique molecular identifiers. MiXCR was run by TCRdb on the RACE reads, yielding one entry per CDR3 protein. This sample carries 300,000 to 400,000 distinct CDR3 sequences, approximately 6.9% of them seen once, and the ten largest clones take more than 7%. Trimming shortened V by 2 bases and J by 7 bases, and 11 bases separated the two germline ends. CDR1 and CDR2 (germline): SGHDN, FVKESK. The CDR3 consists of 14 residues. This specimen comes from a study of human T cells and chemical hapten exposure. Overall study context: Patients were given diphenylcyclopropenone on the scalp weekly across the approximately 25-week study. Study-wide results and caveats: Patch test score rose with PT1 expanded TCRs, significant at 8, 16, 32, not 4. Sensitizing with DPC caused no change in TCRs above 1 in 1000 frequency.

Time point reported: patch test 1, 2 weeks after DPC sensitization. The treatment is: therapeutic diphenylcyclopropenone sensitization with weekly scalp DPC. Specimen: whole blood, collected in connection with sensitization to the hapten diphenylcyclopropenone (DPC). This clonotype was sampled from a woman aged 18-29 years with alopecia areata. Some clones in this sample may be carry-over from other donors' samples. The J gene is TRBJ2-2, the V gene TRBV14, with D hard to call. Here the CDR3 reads CASSQMTAVGELFF. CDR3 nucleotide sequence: TGTGCCAGCAGCCAAATGACGGCGGTCGGGGAGCTGTTTTTT. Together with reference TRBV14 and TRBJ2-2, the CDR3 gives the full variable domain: EAGVTQFPSHSVIEKGQTVTLRCDPISGHDNLYWYRRVMGKEIKFLLHFVKESKQDESGMPNNRFLAERTGGTYSTLKVQPAELEDSGVYFCASSQMTAVGELFFGEGSRLTVL.